The subject of this entry is one T cell receptor (beta chain). The sample is drawn from a study of blood T cell repertoires in COVID-19. The overall study: PBMCs, B-cell-depleted T cells, or T cells were the source of the cDNA or gDNA that made up the material.

Germline CDR1 MNHEY, CDR2 SVGEGT. The CDR3 loop spans 16 amino acids. Trimming took off 2 bases at V and 4 bases at J, with 14 bases between the two ends. In the original processing: Reference gene primer amplification in the assay estimated nucleated cell counts. Using immunoSEQ multiplex PCR, the repertoire was profiled, and TCRdb retains in-frame clones only, with some absent. The V and J calls and clone size come from that table; D and trimming were worked out from the DNA. The sample includes a few hundred thousand clones, roughly 89% of them seen just once. The chain employs TRBV6-2 or TRBV6-3 and TRBJ2-2, with D possibly matching TRBD2 (5 bases). Specimen: peripheral blood. The receptor's source is a woman in her fifties or sixties with COVID-19, enrolled during active disease. The CDR3 spells CASSYPTGKFTGELFF. The CDR3, as DNA: TGTGCCAGCAGTTACCCGACGGGGAAATTCACCGGGGAGCTGTTTTTT.